Shown below are 19 T cell receptor beta chains from a single sample sequenced in a study of blood T cell repertoires in COVID-19. TCRdb keeps only in-frame clones here, not all; method: immunoSEQ multiplex PCR. This table holds around 200,000 clones, about 81% found once. What was sequenced was PBMCs or T cells enriched from blood (not recorded which). Source of these receptors: a man in his forties who had recovered from COVID-19.

This clone is a singleton in its sample. The chain has TRBV19 and TRBJ2-7; 11 bases are a match to TRBD1. Germline CDR1 is LNHDA and CDR2 is SQIVND (reference sequence). The CDR3 is 14 amino acids. V lost 9 bases, J lost 6 bases, and 10 bases stayed unmatched. The CDR3 DNA follows: TGTGCCAGCAGCCGGGACAGGGGGTTTGGCGAGCAGTACTTC. This gives the protein CASSRDRGFGEQYF.

This clone was seen a few times. V and J are TRBV19 and TRBJ2-2, with 7 bases that match TRBD1. The CDR3 runs 16 residues. Trimming at V came to 7 bases and at J to 4 bases, leaving 12 bases not matched to a gene. CDR1 and CDR2 (germline): LNHDA, SQIVND (reference sequence). In DNA form, the CDR3 reads TGTGCCAGTAATCGACAGGGCGATTCGGGCACCGGGGAGCTGTTTTTT. This sequence encodes CASNRQGDSGTGELFF.

The chain recombines TRBV19 with TRBJ1-1; the D gene is possibly TRBD1 (6 bases). This CDR3 is 13 amino acids long. Germline values: CDR1 LNHDA, CDR2 SQIVND (reference sequence). Trimming removed 7 bases from V and 3 bases from J, with 12 bases in between. CDR3 DNA: TGTGCCAGTATCAGAGGGGGAGACACTGAAGCTTTCTTT. It codes for CASIRGGDTEAFF. Drawing the rest from reference TRBV19 and TRBJ1-1, the complete variable domain is DGGITQSPKYLFRKEGQNVTLSCEQNLNHDAMYWYRQDPGQGLRLIYYSQIVNDFQKGDIAEGYSVSREKKESFPLTVTSAQKNPTAFYLCASIRGGDTEAFFGQGTRLTVV.

This chain uses TRBV6-1 with TRBJ1-2; TRBD1 agrees at 8 bases. Trimming removed 2 bases from V and 0 bases from J; junction bases left unmatched: 5. The CDR3 spans 16 residues. CDR1 and CDR2 (germline): MNHNS, SASEGT. CDR3 region: CASSEPKGQANYGYTF. The CDR3 DNA follows: TGTGCCAGCAGTGAACCTAAGGGACAGGCTAACTATGGCTACACCTTC.

The genes are TRBV11-2 and TRBJ1-4; TRBD1 agrees at 8 bases. This CDR3 is built from 19 residues. The germline CDR1 and CDR2 sequences are SGHAT and FQNNGV. The trim removed 0 bases at V and 5 bases at J, leaving 14 bases unmatched. The CDR3 sequence is CASSLDRARGLASNEKLFF. The CDR3 DNA reads TGTGCCAGCAGCTTAGATAGAGCCAGGGGGCTAGCCTCCAATGAAAAACTGTTTTTT. Combining the CDR3 with reference TRBV11-2 and TRBJ1-4 gives the whole variable domain EAGVAQSPRYKIIEKRQSVAFWCNPISGHATLYWYQQILGQGPKLLIQFQNNGVVDDSQLPKDRFSAERLKGVDSTLKIQPAKLEDSAVYLCASSLDRARGLASNEKLFFGSGTQLSVL.

The rearrangement joins TRBV7-8 to TRBJ1-2; D perhaps matches TRBD1 (6 bases). CDR1 and CDR2 (germline): SGHVS, FQNEAQ. This CDR3 comprises 15 residues. V lost 5 bases and J 5 bases, leaving 18 bases between the germline ends. The CDR3 coding sequence is TGTGCCAGCAGCCCCTTCGTACAGGGCGGGTATGGCTACACCTTC. Translation: CASSPFVQGGYGYTF.

V is TRBV2 and J is TRBJ2-5, with 7 nucleotides matching TRBD2. Germline lookup yields CDR1 SNHLY and CDR2 FYNNEI. This CDR3 comprises 12 residues. V lost 6 bases and J lost 5; bases outside the gene matches: 3. The CDR3 spells CASRSGGETQYF. The CDR3 coding sequence is TGTGCCAGCAGGTCGGGGGGTGAGACCCAGTACTTC.

V and J are TRBV7-3 and TRBJ2-1; D may be TRBD1 (5 bases). Germline loops: CDR1 SGHTA, CDR2 FQGTGA. The V gene lost 2 bases and the J gene lost 3 bases, with 11 bases spanning the gap. This CDR3 comprises 15 residues. The CDR3 spells CASSLGAGRYNEQFF. The CDR3 region has the DNA TGTGCCAGCAGCTTAGGGGCAGGGCGCTACAATGAGCAGTTCTTC.

The chain carries TRBV12-2 and TRBJ1-2; the D segment call TRBD1 is taken from the table without a DNA check. TRBV12-2 is given as a pseudogene. This CDR3 has 15 amino acids. Here the CDR3 reads CASRSRQGRHHGYTF. The CDR3 coding sequence is TGTGCAAGTCGCTCCCGACAGGGACGGCATCATGGCTACACCTTC.

The gene calls are TRBV11-1 and TRBJ2-2, with 8 bases identical to TRBD1. The V segment lost 2 bases and the J segment 13 bases; nucleotides outside the gene matches: 6. Germline V gives CDR1 SGHAT, CDR2 FQDESV (reference sequence). The CDR3 is 13 amino acids. CDR3 in DNA: TGTGCCAGCAGCTTAACCGACAGGGGCGCGCTGTTTTTT. This codes for CASSLTDRGALFF. The full variable domain, with the rest looked up from reference TRBV11-1 and TRBJ2-2, is EAEVAQSPRYKITEKSQAVAFWCDPISGHATLYWYRQILGQGPELLVQFQDESVVDDSQLPKDRFSAERLKGVDSTLKIQPAELGDSAMYLCASSLTDRGALFFGEGSRLTVL.

The chain recombines TRBV29-1 with TRBJ2-5; 11 nucleotides match TRBD1. The trim removed 6 bases at V and 0 bases at J, leaving 6 bases unmatched. Germline CDR1 and CDR2: SQVTM and ANQGSEA. The CDR3 has 15 amino acids. This CDR3 reads CSVIRDRGYQETQYF. CDR3 nucleotide sequence: TGCAGCGTAATCCGGGACAGGGGGTACCAAGAGACCCAGTACTTC. Combining the CDR3 with reference TRBV29-1 and TRBJ2-5 gives the whole variable domain SAVISQKPSRDICQRGTSLTIQCQVDSQVTMMFWYRQQPGQSLTLIATANQGSEATYESGFVIDKFPISRPNLTFSTLTVSNMSPEDSSIYLCSVIRDRGYQETQYFGPGTRLLVL.

The J gene is TRBJ1-3, the V gene TRBV10-3; no clear D gene. CDR1 ENHRY and CDR2 SYGVKD come from the germline V gene. The CDR3 totals 16 residues. Trimming removed 3 bases at V and 4 bases at J, with 16 bases between. CDR3 in DNA: TGTGCCATCAGTGAATTTGGGCAGGCTTCGGGAAACACCATATATTTT. It is translated as CAISEFGQASGNTIYF.

This sequence joins TRBV7-9 and TRBJ1-3, with D uncertain. This CDR3 region has 15 residues. Germline CDR1 and CDR2: SEHNR and FQNEAQ (reference sequence). V lost 7 bases and J 5 bases, leaving 18 bases between the germline ends. In nucleotides, the CDR3 is TGTGCCAGCATCCCGTGGAGGGAGATAAGAAACACCATATATTTT. Translated: CASIPWREIRNTIYF.

The rearrangement uses TRBV18 and TRBJ1-1, with 8 bases matching TRBD1. J lost 7 bases, V lost 2 bases, and 6 bases had no gene match. CDR3 size: 14 residues. Germline V gene data show CDR1 as KGHSH and CDR2 as LQKENI. The CDR3 DNA reads TGTGCCAGCTCACCAGGACAGGGTTGGGGTGAAGCTTTCTTT. Translated: CASSPGQGWGEAFF.

The rearrangement links TRBV19 to TRBJ1-5, with no clear D. The CDR3 is 17 residues long. Germline CDR1 reads LNHDA; CDR2 reads SQIVND (reference sequence). With 5 bases removed from V and 4 bases from J, the gap between germline ends came to 21 bases. The CDR3 bases are TGTGCCAGTAGTTCCCCTCGCGGAGCAAATCTTAATCAGCCCCAGCATTTT. Protein product: CASSSPRGANLNQPQHF.

The V and J genes are TRBV2 and TRBJ1-3; possibly TRBD1 for D (5 bases). Trimming cost V 6 bases and J 2 bases, with 17 bases left between them. The length of the CDR3 is 16 residues. Germline assignment: CDR1 SNHLY and CDR2 FYNNEI. In nucleotides, the CDR3 is TGTGCCAGCAGCAAGTCGGTCAGGGAAACTGGAAACACCATATATTTT. This encodes CASSKSVRETGNTIYF.

J is TRBJ2-3 and V is TRBV21-1; the table's D call of TRBD2 was not tested on the DNA. TRBV21-1 is a pseudogene segment. The CDR3 length is 12 residues. CDR3 in amino acids: CARIKLADTQYF. The CDR3 DNA reads as TGTGCCAGGATCAAACTCGCAGATACGCAGTATTTT.

The V and J genes are TRBV2 and TRBJ2-5, with 14 bases matching TRBD2. This CDR3 comprises 19 residues. V shed 3 bases and J 3 bases; nucleotides not matched to a gene: 12. Germline assignment: CDR1 SNHLY and CDR2 FYNNEI. CDR3 sequence reads: CASSERLAGGINLKETQYF. The CDR3 DNA reads as TGTGCCAGCAGTGAGAGACTAGCGGGGGGGATTAACCTCAAAGAGACCCAGTACTTC.

This rearrangement joins TRBV11-2 to TRBJ2-1, with 9 bases identical to TRBD2. From germline, CDR1 is SGHAT and CDR2 FQNNGV. This CDR3 spans 17 amino acids. Trimming removed 5 bases from V and 9 bases from J; junction bases left unmatched: 17. Here the CDR3 DNA reads TGTGCCAGCAGCAGTCGGGGAAAGGCGGGGGGGCTCGGTGAGCAGTTCTTC. This gives the protein CASSSRGKAGGLGEQFF.